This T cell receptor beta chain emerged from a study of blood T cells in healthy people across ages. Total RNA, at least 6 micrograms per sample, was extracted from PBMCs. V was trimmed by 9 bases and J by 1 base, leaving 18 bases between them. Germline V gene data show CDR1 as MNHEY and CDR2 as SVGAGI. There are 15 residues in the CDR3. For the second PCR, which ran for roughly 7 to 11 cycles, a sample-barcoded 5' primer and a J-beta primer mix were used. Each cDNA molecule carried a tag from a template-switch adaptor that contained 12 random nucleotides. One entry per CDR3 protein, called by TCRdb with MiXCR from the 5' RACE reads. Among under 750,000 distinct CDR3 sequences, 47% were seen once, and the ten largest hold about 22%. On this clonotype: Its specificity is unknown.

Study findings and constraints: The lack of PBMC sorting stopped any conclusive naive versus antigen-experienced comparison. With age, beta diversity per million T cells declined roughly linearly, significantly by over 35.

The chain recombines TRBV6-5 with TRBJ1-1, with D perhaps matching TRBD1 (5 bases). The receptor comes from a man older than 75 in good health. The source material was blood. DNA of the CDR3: TGTGCCAGTACAGCCCAATACGGGGGGAACACTGAAGCTTTCTTT. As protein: CASTAQYGGNTEAFF.